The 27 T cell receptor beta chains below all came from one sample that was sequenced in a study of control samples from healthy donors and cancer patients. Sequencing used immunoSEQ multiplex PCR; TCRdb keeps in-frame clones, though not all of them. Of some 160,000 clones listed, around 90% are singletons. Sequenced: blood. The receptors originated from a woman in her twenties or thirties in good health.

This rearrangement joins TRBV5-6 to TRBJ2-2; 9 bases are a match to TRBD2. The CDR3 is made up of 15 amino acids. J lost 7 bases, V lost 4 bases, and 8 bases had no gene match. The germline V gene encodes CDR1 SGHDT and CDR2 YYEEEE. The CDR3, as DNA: TGTGCCAGCAGCCGGGGATCAGCGGGAGGCGGGGAGCTGTTTTTT. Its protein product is CASSRGSAGGGELFF.

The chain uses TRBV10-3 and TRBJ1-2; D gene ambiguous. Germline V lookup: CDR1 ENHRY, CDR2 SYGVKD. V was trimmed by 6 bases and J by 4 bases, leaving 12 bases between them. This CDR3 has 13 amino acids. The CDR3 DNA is TGTGCCATCAGCGATGGGAAGGGCTATGGCTACACCTTC. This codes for CAISDGKGYGYTF.

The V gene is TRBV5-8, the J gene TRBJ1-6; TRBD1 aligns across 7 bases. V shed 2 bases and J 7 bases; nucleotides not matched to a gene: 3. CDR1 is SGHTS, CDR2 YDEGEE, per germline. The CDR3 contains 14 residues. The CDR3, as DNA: TGTGCCAGCAGCTTTCGGACAGGAAATTCACCCCTCCACTTT. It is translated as CASSFRTGNSPLHF.

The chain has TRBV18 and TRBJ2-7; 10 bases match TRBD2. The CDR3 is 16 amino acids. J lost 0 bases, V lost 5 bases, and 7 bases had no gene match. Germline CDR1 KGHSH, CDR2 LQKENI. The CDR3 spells CASSTSGTTVSYEQYF. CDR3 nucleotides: TGTGCCAGCTCAACTAGCGGGACTACTGTCTCCTACGAGCAGTACTTC.

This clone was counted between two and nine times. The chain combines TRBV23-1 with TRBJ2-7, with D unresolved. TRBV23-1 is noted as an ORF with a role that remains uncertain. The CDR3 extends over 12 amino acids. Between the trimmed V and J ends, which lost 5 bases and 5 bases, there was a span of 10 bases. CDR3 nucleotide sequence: TGCGCCAGCAGTTCTCATTCTGACGAGCAGTACTTC. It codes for CASSSHSDEQYF.

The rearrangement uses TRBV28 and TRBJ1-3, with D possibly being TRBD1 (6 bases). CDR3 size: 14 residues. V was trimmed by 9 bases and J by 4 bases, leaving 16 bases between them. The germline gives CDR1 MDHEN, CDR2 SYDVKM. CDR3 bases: TGTGCCAGTTCGACGAGACAGGTCGGAAACACCATATATTTT. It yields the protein CASSTRQVGNTIYF.

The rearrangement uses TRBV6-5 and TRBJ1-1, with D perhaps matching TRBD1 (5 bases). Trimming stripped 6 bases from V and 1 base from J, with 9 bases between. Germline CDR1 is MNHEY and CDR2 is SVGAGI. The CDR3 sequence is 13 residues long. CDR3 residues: CASRGGTNTEAFF. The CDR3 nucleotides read TGTGCCAGCAGAGGCGGGACGAACACTGAAGCTTTCTTT.

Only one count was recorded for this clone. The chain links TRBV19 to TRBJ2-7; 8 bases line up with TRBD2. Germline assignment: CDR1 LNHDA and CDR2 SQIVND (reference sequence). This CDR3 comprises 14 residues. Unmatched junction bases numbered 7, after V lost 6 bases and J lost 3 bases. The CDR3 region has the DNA TGTGCCAGTAGCGGGAGGGCGAAGTACTACGAGCAGTACTTC. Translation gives CASSGRAKYYEQYF.

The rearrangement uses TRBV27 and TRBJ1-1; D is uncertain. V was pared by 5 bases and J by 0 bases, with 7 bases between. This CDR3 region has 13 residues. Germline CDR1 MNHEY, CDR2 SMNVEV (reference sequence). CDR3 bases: TGTGCCAGCAGTCCCTATTTGAACACTGAAGCTTTCTTT. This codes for CASSPYLNTEAFF.

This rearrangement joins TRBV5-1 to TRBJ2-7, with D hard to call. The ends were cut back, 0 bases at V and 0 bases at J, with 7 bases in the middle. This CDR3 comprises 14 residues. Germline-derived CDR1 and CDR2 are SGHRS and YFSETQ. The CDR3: CASSLAGRSYEQYF. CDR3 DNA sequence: TGCGCCAGCAGCTTGGCAGGCCGCTCCTACGAGCAGTACTTC.

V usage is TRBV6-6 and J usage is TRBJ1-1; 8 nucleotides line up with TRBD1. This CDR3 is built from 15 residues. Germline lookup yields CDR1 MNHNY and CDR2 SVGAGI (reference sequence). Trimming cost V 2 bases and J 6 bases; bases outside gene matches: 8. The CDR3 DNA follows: TGTGCCAGCAGTTACCCCCAGGGGGCGCGATCTGAAGCTTTCTTT. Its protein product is CASSYPQGARSEAFF.

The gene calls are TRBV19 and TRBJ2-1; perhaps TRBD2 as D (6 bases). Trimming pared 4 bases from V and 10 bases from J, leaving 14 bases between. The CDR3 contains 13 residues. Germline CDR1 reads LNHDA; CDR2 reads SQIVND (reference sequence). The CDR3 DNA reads TGTGCCAGTAGTACTAAGAGTGGGGGGGAGCAGTTCTTC. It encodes CASSTKSGGEQFF.

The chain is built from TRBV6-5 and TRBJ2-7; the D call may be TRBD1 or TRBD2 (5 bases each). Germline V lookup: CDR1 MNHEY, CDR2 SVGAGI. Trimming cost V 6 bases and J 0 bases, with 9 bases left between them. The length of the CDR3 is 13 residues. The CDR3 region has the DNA TGTGCCAGCAGCGGGACGCCCTCCTACGAGCAGTACTTC. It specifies CASSGTPSYEQYF.

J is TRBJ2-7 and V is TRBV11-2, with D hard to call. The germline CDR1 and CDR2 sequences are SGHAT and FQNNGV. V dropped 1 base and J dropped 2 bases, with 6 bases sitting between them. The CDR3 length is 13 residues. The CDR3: CASSLGLTYEQYF. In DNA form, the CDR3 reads TGTGCCAGCAGCTTAGGGCTTACCTACGAGCAGTACTTC.

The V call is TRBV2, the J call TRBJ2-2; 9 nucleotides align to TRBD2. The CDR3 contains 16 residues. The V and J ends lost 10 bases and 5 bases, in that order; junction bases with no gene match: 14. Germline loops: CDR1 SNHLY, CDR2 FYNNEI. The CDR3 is CAIGKASGTSTGELFF. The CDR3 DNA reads TGTGCCATCGGGAAGGCTAGCGGGACTTCGACCGGGGAGCTGTTTTTT.

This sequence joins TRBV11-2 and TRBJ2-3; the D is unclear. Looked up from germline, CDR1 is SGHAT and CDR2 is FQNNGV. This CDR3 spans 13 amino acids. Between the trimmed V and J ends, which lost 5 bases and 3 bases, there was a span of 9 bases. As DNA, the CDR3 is TGTGCCAGCAGCCCCGTTCAAACAGATACGCAGTATTTT. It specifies CASSPVQTDTQYF.

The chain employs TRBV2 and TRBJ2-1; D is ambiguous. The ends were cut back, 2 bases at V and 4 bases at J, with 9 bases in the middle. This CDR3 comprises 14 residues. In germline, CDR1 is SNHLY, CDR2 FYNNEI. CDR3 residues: CASSETPSYNEQFF. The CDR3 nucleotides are TGTGCCAGCAGTGAAACCCCTTCTTACAATGAGCAGTTCTTC.

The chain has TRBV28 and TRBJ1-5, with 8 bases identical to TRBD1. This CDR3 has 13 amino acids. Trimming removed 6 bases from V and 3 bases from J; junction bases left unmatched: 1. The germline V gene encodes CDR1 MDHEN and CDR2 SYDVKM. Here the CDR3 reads CASRGQVNQPQHF. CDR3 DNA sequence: TGTGCCAGCAGGGGACAGGTCAATCAGCCCCAGCATTTT.

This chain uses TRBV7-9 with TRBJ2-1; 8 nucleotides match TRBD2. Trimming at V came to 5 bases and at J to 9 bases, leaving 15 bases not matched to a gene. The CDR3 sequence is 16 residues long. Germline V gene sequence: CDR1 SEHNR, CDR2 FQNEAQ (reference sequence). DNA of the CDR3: TGTGCCAGCAGCACCGTTCCGGGACTAGGATCCGGTGAGCAGTTCTTC. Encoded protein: CASSTVPGLGSGEQFF.

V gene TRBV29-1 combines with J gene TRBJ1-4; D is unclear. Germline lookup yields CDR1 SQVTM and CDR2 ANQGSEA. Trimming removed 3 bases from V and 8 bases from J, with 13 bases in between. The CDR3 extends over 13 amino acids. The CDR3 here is CSVDGEGLEKLFF. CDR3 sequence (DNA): TGCAGCGTTGACGGGGAGGGTCTGGAAAAACTGTTTTTT.

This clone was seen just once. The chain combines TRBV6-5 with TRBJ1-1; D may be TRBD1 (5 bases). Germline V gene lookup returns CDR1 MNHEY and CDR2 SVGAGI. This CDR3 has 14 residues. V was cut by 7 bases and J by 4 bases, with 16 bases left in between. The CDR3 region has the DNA TGTGCCAGCACCCAGCGGGGGGTGGGCACTGAAGCTTTCTTT. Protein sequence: CASTQRGVGTEAFF.

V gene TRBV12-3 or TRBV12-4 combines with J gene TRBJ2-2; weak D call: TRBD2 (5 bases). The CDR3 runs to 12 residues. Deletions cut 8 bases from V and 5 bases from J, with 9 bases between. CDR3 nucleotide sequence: TGTGCCAGCCGGACTGGTACCGGGGAGCTGTTTTTT. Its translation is CASRTGTGELFF.

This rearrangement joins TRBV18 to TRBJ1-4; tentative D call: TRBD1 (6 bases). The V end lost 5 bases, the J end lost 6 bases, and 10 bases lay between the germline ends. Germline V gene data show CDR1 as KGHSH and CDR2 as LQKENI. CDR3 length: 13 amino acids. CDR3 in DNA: TGTGCCAGCTCAGCAGGGGCCGATGAAAAACTGTTTTTT. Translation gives CASSAGADEKLFF.

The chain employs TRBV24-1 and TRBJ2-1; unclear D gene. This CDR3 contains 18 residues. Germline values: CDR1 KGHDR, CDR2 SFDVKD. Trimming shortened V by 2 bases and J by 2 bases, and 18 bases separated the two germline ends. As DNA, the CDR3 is TGTGCCACCAGTGATTCTCATGCGGACGAACCTACCTACAATGAGCAGTTCTTC. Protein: CATSDSHADEPTYNEQFF.

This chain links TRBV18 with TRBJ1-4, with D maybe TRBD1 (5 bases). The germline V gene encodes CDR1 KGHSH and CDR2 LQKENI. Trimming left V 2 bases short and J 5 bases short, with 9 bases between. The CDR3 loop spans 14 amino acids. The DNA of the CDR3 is TGTGCCAGCTCACCAGAGTGGGGGAATGAAAAACTGTTTTTT. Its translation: CASSPEWGNEKLFF.

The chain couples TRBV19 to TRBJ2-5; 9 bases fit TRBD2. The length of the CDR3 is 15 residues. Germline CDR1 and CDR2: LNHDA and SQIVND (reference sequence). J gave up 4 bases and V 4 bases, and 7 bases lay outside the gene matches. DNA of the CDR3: TGTGCCAGTAGTAAAAGCGGGAGGCGAGGAGAGACCCAGTACTTC. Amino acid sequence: CASSKSGRRGETQYF.

In DNA, the CDR3 is TGCGCCAGCAGTGAGTCCGGGACAGGGTATCAGCCCCAGCATTTT. Protein product: CASSESGTGYQPQHF. The chain is built from TRBV10-2 and TRBJ1-5; TRBD1 matches 9 bases. After removal of 0 bases from V and 5 bases from J, the junction contained 2 bases not matched to a gene. The CDR3 has 15 residues. Germline V gives CDR1 WSHSY, CDR2 SAAADI.